This T cell receptor (beta chain) stems from a study of shared clonotypes between healthy human individuals. The ends lost 5 bases at V and 6 bases at J; junction bases unmatched: 9. The CDR3 covers 15 residues. Germline CDR1 SGHNT, CDR2 YENEEA. The method was immunoSEQ multiplex PCR; TCRdb's version includes in-frame clones alone and lacks a portion of them. The table lists a few million clones, over 85% of them singletons, with under 0.15% in the top ten. This clonotype was obtained from a man in his late teens or twenties in good health. The sequenced sample consisted of naive CD4+ T cells sorted from blood. Documented subset: CD45RA+ positively selected. The chain recombines TRBV11-3 with TRBJ2-1; the match to TRBD1 covers 8 bases. The CDR3 DNA is TGTGCCAGCAGCGCCGGACAGGGTTACGGCAATGAGCAGTTCTTC. Residues: CASSAGQGYGNEQFF.